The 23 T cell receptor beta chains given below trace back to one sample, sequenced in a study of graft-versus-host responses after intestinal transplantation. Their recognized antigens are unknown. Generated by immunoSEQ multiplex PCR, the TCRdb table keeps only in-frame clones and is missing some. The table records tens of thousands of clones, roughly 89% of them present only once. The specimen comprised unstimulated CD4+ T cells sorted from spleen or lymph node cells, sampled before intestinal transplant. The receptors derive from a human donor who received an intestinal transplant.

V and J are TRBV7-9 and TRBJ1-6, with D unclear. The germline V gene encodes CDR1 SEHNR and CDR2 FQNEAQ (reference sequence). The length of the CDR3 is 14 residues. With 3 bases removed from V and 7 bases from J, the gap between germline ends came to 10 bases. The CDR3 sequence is CASSLPPRNSPLHF. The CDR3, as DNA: TGTGCCAGCAGCTTGCCCCCCAGGAATTCACCCCTCCACTTT.

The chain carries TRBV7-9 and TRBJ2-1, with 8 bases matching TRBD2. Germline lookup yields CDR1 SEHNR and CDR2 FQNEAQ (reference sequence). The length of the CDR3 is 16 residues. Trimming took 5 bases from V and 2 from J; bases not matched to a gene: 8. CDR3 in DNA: TGTGCCAGCAGCCGCTTAGCGGGGTCTCCCTACAATGAGCAGTTCTTC. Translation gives CASSRLAGSPYNEQFF.

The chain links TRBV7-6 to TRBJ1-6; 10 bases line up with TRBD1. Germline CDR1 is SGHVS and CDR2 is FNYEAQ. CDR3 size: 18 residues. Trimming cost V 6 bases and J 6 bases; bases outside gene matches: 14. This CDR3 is CASSRTKAGQGFNSPLHF. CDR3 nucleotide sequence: TGTGCCAGCAGTAGAACCAAAGCGGGACAGGGGTTTAATTCACCCCTCCACTTT.

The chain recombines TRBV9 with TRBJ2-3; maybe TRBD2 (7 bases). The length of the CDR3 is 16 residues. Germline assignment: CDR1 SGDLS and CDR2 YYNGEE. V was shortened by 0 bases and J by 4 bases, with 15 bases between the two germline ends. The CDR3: CASSVVEGGPADTQYF. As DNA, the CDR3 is TGTGCCAGCAGCGTAGTTGAGGGGGGGCCCGCAGATACGCAGTATTTT.

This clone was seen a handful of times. The CDR3 here is CASSEREQIEQYF. CDR3 nucleotides: TGTGCCAGCAGCGAGAGGGAACAGATCGAGCAGTACTTC. The genes are TRBV21-1 and TRBJ2-7; TRBD2 was called by the table and not checked on the DNA. TRBV21-1 is listed as a pseudogene. This CDR3 spans 13 amino acids.

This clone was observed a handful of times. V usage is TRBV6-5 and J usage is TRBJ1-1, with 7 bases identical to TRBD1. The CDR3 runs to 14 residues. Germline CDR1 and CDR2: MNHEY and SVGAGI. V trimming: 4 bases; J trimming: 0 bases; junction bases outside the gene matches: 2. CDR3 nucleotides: TGTGCCAGCAGTTTGGGGACAGTGAACACTGAAGCTTTCTTT. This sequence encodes CASSLGTVNTEAFF.

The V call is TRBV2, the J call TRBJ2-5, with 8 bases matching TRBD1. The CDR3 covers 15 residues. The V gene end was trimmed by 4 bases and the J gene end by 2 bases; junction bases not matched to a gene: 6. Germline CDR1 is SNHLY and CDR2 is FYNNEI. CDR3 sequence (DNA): TGTGCCAGCAGTGGCGGACAGGGAAGGCAAGAGACCCAGTACTTC. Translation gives CASSGGQGRQETQYF.

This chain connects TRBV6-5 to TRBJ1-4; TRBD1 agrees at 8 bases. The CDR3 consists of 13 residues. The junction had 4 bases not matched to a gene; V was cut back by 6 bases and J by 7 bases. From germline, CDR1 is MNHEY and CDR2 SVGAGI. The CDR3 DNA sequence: TGTGCCAGCAGACACGACAGGGGTGAAAAACTGTTTTTT. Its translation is CASRHDRGEKLFF.

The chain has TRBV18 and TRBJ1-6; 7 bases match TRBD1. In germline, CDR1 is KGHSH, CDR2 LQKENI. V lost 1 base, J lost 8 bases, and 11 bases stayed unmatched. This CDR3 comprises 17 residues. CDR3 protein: CASSPRTRQGTDSPLHF. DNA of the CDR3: TGTGCCAGCTCACCACGAACTCGACAGGGTACGGATTCACCCCTCCACTTT. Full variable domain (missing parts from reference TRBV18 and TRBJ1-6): NAGVMQNPRHLVRRRGQEARLRCSPMKGHSHVYWYRQLPEEGLKFMVYLQKENIIDESGMPKERFSAEFPKEGPSILRIQQVVRGDSAAYFCASSPRTRQGTDSPLHFGNGTRLTVT.

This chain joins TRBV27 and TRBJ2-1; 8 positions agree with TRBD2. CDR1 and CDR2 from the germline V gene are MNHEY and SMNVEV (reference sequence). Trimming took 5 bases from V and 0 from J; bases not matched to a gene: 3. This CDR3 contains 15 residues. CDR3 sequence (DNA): TGTGCCAGCAGTCCCGGGACTAGCTCCTACAATGAGCAGTTCTTC. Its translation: CASSPGTSSYNEQFF.

The chain's CDR3 is CASSYSGTGTPYGYTF. CDR3 bases: TGTGCCAGCAGTTACTCGGGGACAGGGACGCCCTATGGCTACACCTTC. This rearrangement joins TRBV6-6 to TRBJ1-2, with TRBD1 matching over 9 bases. With 0 bases clipped from V and 4 bases from J, the junction kept 6 bases outside the gene matches. CDR3 length: 16 residues. From germline, CDR1 is MNHNY and CDR2 SVGAGI (reference sequence).

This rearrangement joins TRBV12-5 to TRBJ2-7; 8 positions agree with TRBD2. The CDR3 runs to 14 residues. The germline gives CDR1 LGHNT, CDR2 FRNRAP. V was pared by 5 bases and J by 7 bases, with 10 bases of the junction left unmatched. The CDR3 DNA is TGTGCTAGTGGTGCCGCCGGGGGGGTGTGGGAGCAGTACTTC. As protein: CASGAAGGVWEQYF.

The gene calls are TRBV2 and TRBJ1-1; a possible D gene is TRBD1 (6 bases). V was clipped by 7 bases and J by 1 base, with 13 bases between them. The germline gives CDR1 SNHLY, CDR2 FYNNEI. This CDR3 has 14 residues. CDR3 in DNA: TGTGCCAGCACCGCGGACAGTAGGAACACTGAAGCTTTCTTT. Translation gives CASTADSRNTEAFF.

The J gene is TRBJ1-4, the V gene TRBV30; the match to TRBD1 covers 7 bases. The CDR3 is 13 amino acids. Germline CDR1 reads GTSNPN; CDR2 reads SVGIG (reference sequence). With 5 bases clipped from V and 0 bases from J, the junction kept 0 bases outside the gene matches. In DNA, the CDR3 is TGTGCCTGGGGACAGGCAACTAATGAAAAACTGTTTTTT. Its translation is CAWGQATNEKLFF.

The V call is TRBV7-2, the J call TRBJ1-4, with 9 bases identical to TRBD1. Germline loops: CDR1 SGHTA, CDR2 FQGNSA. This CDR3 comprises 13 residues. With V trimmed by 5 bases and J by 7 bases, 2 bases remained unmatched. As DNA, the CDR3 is TGTGCCAGCAGCCGGGACAGGGCTGAAAAACTGTTTTTT. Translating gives CASSRDRAEKLFF. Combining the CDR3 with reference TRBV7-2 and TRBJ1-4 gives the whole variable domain GAGVSQSPSNKVTEKGKDVELRCDPISGHTALYWYRQSLGQGLEFLIYFQGNSAPDKSGLPSDRFSAERTGGSVSTLTIQRTQQEDSAVYLCASSRDRAEKLFFGSGTQLSVL.

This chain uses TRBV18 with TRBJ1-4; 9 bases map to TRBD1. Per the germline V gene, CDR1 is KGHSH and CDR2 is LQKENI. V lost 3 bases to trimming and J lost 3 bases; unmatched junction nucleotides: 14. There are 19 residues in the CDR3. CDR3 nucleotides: TGTGCCAGCTCACCCGGTGGGACAGGGAGGTCTGGACCTAATGAAAAACTGTTTTTT. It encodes CASSPGGTGRSGPNEKLFF. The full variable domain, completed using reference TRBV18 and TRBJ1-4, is NAGVMQNPRHLVRRRGQEARLRCSPMKGHSHVYWYRQLPEEGLKFMVYLQKENIIDESGMPKERFSAEFPKEGPSILRIQQVVRGDSAAYFCASSPGGTGRSGPNEKLFFGSGTQLSVL.

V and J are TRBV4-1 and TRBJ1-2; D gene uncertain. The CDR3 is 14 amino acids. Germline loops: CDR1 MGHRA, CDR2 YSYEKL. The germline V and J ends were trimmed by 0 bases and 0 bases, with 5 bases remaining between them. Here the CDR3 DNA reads TGCGCCAGCAGCCAAGATACAGCTAACTATGGCTACACCTTC. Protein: CASSQDTANYGYTF.

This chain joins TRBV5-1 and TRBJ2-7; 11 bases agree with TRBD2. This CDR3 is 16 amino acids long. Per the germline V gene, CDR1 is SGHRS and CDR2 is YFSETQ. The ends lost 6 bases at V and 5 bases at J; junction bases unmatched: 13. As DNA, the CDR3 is TGCGCCAGCACCTTTCTAGCGGGGGGCCCCCTGAACGAGCAGTACTTC. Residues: CASTFLAGGPLNEQYF.

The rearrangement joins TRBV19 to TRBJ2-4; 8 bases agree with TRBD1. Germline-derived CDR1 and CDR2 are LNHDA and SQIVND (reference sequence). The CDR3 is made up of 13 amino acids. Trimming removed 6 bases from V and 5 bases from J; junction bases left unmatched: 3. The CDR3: CASRTGGENIQYF. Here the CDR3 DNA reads TGTGCCAGTAGAACAGGGGGAGAAAACATTCAGTACTTC.

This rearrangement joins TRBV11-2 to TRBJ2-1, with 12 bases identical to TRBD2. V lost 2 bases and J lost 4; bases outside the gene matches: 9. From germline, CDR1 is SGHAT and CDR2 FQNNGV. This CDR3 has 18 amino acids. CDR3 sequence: CASSLPTSGGTLYNEQFF. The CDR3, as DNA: TGTGCCAGCAGCTTACCTACTAGCGGGGGGACCCTTTACAATGAGCAGTTCTTC.

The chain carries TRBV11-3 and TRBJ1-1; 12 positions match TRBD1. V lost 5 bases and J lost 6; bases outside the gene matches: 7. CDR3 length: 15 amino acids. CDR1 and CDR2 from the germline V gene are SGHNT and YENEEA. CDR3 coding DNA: TGTGCCAGCAGCCCCAGGGGGGACAGGGGGCCTGAAGCTTTCTTT. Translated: CASSPRGDRGPEAFF.

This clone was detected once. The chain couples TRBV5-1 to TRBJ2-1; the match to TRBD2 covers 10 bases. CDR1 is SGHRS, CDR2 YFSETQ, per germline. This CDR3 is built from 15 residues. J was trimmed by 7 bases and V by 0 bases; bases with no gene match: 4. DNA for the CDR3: TGCGCCAGCAGCTTGGGTACTAGCGGGGAAAATGAGCAGTTCTTC. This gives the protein CASSLGTSGENEQFF.

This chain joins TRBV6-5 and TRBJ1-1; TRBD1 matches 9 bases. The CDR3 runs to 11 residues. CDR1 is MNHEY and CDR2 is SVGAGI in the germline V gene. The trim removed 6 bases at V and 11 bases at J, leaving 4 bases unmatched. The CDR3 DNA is TGTGCCAGCAGGGGACAGGGCGGCGCTTTCTTT. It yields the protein CASRGQGGAFF.